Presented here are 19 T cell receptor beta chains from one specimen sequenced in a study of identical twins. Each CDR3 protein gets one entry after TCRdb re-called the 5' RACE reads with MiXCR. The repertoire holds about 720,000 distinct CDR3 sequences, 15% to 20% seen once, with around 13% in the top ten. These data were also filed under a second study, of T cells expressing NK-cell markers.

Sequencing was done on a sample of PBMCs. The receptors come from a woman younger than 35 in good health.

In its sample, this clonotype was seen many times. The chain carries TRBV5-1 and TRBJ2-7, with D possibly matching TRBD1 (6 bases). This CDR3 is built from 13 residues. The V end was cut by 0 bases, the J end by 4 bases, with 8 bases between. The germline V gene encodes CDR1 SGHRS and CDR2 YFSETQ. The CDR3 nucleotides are TGCGCCAGCAGCTTGGTTGGACAGTACGAGCAGTACTTC. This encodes CASSLVGQYEQYF.

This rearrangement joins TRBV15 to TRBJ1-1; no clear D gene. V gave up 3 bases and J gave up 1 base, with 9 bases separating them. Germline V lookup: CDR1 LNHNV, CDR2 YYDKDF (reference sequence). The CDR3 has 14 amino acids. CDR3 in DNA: TGTGCCACCAGCAGGGGGTCGGGGAACACTGAAGCTTTCTTT. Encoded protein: CATSRGSGNTEAFF.

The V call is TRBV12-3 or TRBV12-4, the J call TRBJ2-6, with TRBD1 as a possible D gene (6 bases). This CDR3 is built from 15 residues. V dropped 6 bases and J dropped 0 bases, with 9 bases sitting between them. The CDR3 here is CASRRDISGANVLTF. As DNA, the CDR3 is TGTGCCAGCAGAAGGGACATCTCTGGGGCCAACGTCCTGACTTTC.

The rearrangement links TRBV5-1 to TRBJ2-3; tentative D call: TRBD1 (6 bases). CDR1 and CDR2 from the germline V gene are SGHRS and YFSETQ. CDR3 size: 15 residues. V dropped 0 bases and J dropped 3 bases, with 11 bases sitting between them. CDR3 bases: TGCGCCAGCAGCTTGGCAGCAGGGGAAACAGATACGCAGTATTTT. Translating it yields CASSLAAGETDTQYF.

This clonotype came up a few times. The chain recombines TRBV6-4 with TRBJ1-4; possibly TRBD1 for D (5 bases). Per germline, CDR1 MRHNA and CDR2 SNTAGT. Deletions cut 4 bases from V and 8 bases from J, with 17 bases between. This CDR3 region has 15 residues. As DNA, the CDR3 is TGTGCCAGCAGTGGCACCTCGGGGGTTGGCGAAAAACTGTTTTTT. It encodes CASSGTSGVGEKLFF.

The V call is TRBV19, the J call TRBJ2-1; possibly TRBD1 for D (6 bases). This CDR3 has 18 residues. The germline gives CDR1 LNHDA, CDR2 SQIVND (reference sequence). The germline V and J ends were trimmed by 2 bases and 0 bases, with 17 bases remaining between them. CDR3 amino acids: CASSISPRGYSSYNEQFF. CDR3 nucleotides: TGTGCCAGTAGTATATCTCCGAGGGGGTACAGCTCCTACAATGAGCAGTTCTTC.

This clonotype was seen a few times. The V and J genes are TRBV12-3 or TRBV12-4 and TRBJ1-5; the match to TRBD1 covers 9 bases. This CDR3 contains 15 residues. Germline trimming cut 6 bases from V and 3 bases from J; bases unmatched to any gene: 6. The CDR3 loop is CASSRTGENNQPQHF. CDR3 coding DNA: TGTGCCAGCAGCCGGACAGGGGAGAACAATCAGCCCCAGCATTTT.

For the CDR3, the DNA is TGCGCCAGCAGCTTGTTCGAGACCCCTGGGGAGACCCAGTACTTC. Translated: CASSLFETPGETQYF. J is TRBJ2-5 and V is TRBV5-1, with no clear D. Germline V gives CDR1 SGHRS, CDR2 YFSETQ. The length of the CDR3 is 15 residues. V was clipped by 1 base and J by 5 bases, with 15 bases between them.

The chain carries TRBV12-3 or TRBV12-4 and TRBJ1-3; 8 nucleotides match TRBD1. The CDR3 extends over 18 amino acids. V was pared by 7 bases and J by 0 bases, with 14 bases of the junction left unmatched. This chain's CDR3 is CASNMRDRIGGSGNTIYF. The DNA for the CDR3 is TGTGCCAGCAATATGCGGGACAGGATAGGAGGCTCTGGAAACACCATATATTTT.

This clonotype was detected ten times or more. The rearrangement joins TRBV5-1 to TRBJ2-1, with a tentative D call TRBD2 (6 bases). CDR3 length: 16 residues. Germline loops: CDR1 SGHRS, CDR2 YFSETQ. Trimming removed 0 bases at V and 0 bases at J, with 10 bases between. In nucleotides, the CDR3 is TGCGCCAGCAGCTTGGATGCCGGGAGCTCCTACAATGAGCAGTTCTTC. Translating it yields CASSLDAGSSYNEQFF.

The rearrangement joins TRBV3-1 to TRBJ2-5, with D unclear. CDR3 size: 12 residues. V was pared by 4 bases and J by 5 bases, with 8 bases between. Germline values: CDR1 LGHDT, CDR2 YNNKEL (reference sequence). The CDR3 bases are TGTGCCAGCAGCCCCCGGAAGGAGACCCAGTACTTC. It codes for CASSPRKETQYF.

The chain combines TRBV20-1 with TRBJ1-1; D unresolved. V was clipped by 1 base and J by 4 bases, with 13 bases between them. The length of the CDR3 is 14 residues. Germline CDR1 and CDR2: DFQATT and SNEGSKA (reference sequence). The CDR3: CSARVEGWSTEAFF. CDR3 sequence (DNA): TGCAGTGCTAGAGTAGAGGGATGGAGCACTGAAGCTTTCTTT.

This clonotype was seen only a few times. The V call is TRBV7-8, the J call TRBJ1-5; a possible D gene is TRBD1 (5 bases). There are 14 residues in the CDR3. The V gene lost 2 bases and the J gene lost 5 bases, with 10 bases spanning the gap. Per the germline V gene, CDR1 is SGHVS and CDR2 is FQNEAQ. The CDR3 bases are TGTGCCAGCAGCTTATCAGGGCACTATCAGCCCCAGCATTTT. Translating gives CASSLSGHYQPQHF. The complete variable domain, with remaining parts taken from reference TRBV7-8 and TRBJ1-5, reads GAGVSQSPRYKVAKRGQDVALRCDPISGHVSLFWYQQALGQGPEFLTYFQNEAQLDKSGLPSDRFFAERPEGSVSTLKIQRTQQEDSAVYLCASSLSGHYQPQHFGDGTRLSIL.

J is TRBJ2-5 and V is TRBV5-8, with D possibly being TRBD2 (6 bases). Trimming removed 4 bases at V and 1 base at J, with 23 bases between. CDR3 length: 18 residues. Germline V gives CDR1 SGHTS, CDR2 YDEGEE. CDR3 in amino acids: CASSHGRGGDGIQETQYF. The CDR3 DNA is TGTGCCAGCAGCCACGGACGGGGAGGAGACGGGATCCAAGAGACCCAGTACTTC.

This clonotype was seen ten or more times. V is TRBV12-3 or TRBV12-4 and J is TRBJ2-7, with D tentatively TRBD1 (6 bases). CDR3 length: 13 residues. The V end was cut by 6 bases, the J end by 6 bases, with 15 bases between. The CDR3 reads CASSLLTGLEQYF. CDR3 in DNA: TGTGCCAGCAGCCTTCTCACAGGGCTCGAGCAGTACTTC.

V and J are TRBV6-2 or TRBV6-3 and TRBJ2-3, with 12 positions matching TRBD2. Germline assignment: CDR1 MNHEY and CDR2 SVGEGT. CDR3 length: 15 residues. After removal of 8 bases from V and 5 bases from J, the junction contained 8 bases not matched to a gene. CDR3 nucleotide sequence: TGTGCCAGCCTCAACGGACTAGCGGGGAGAGATACGCAGTATTTT. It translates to CASLNGLAGRDTQYF.

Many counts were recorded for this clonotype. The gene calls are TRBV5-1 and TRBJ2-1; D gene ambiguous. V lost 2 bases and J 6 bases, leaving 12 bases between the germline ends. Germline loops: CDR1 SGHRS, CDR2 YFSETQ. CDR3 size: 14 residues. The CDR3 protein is CASSLDGRTNEQFF. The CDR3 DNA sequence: TGCGCCAGCAGCTTAGATGGACGGACCAATGAGCAGTTCTTC.

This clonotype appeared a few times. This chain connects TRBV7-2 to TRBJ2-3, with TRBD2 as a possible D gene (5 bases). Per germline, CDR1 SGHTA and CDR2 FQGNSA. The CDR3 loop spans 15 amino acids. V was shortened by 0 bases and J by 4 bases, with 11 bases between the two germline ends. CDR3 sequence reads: CASSLAGDLADTQYF. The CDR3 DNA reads TGTGCCAGCAGCTTAGCGGGAGATTTGGCAGATACGCAGTATTTT.

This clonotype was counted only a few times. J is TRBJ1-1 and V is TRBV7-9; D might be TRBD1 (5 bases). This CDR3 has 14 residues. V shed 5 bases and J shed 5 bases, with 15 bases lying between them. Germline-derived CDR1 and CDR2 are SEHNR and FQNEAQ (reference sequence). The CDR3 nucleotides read TGTGCCAGCAGCGAAGCAGGGATGGAGACTGAAGCTTTCTTT. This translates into CASSEAGMETEAFF.